This entry features one TCR beta chain sequence. There is no known antigen for this receptor. No base qualities exist here, and no much larger clone lies one base off it. Peripheral blood CD8+ and CD4+ T cells from healthy donors, Susac syndrome patients and multiple sclerosis patients were profiled using high-throughput TCR beta sequencing. Recently defined diagnostic criteria for definite or probable disease were met by the Susac syndrome patients. CD8+ TEMRA cells were enriched by FACS, while bulk CD8+ and CD4+ T cells were purified by magnetic negative isolation. Blood was drawn into EDTA tubes, processed within 24 hours, and PBMCs were isolated by density gradient centrifugation. PBMCs intended for TCR sequencing were cryopreserved in liquid nitrogen and were subsequently thawed in a 37 degrees C water bath. A purity of at least 90% was achieved for sorted or isolated CD4+, CD8+ and CD8+ TEMRA cells.

The data are from a study of CD8 T cells in Susac syndrome (dated by TCRdb to the late 2010s). Regarding the complete study: Of the Susac syndrome patients who were sequenced, eight were in clinical remission while 5 or 6 had clinically active disease. The study used repertoire sequencing to test whether antigen drove CD8+ T cell activation and differentiation in Susac syndrome. At the time of blood withdrawal, Susac syndrome patients were either therapy-naive, taking corticosteroids (with some also receiving IVIg), or on IVIg alone.

RNA was extracted using the RNeasy kit, and roughly 0.5 to 1 ug of the RNA was reverse transcribed with random hexamers. TCR beta CDR3 regions were amplified with the immunoSEQ multiplex PCR assay covering 54 Vbeta and 13 Jbeta segments. To correct PCR amplification bias, a synthetic template baseline was used for both primer optimization and computational correction. The authors' analysis ran thus. Reads were annotated to V, D and J genes per IMGT and analyzed with immunoSEQ Analyzer, keeping only productive sequences. To calculate clonality, Shannon entropy was normalized by log2 of the number of productive unique sequences and then subtracted from one. For each patient and control, public and private clones were evaluated among the 100 most prevalent clones. A clone was defined as Susac-specific if it was absent from the healthy and MS cohorts, from 1052 published viral clones and from other ImmuneACCESS disease sequences. Using fastp trimming at Q25 and MiXCR clonotype assembly, TCRdb reanalyzed the public sequencing data and kept in-frame beta chains. Each record represents a unique CDR3 protein, reported with the most common genes and DNA among its rows. These V and J calls rely on TCRdb rather than the paper's analysis. The sample table lists hundreds of thousands of distinct CDR3 sequences, about 95% of them with a count of one. Roughly 0.14% of the sample comes from the top ten.

The CDR3 covers 17 residues, taking in both the cysteine and the phenylalanine. The retained sequence is limited to the CDR3, 51 bases, with the frame set at the first base. V lost 3 bases and J lost 7 bases, and the count of bases not matched to a germline gene is 14. CDR1 is given as SGDLS and CDR2 as YYNGEE, both from the germline V gene. Broader findings and caveats from the paper: In the CD4+ T cell repertoire of Susac syndrome patients, clonal expansion was not detected. The number of individuals in the TCR sequencing and HLA analysis was acknowledged as relatively small.

This clonotype was obtained from a human donor with Susac syndrome. The rearrangement joined TRBV9 to TRBJ2-5, with 11 junctional bases fitting TRBD2. Sequencing was carried out using CD4+ T cells from PBMCs. Read as DNA, the sequence is TGTGCCAGCAGCGCTAGCGGGGGGCCCCGTCTGGGTGCGACCCAGTACTTC. This codes for CASSASGGPRLGATQYF.